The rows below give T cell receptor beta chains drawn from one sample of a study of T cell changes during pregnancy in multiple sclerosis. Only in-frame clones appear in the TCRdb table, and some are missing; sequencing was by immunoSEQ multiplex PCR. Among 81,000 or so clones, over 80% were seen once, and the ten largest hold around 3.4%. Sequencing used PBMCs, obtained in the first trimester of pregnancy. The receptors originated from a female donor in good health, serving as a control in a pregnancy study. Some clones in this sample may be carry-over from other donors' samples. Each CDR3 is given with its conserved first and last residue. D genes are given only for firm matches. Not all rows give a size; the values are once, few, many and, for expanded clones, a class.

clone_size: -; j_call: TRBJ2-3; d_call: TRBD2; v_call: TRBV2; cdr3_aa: CASRPTSGGADTQYF; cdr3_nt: TGTGCCAGCAGACCTACTAGCGGGGGAGCAGATACGCAGTATTTT
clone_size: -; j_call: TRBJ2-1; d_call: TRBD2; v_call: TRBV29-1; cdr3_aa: CSAVGLAGVNEQFF; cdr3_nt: TGCAGCGCCGTGGGACTAGCGGGAGTGAATGAGCAGTTCTTC
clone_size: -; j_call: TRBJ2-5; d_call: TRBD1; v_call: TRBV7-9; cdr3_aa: CASSRDRGQETQYF; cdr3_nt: TGTGCCAGCAGCCGAGACAGGGGACAAGAGACCCAGTACTTC
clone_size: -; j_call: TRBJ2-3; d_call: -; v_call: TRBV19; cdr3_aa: CASSTAFGFLRTDTQYF; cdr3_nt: TGTGCCAGTAGTACGGCGTTCGGCTTTTTGAGGACAGATACGCAGTATTTT
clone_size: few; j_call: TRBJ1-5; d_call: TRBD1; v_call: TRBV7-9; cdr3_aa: CASSGPPGTANQPQHF; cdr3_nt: TGTGCCAGCAGCGGACCCCCTGGGACAGCTAATCAGCCCCAGCATTTT
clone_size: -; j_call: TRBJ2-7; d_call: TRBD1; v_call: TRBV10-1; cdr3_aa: CASSDGQGDEQYF; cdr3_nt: TGCGCCAGCAGTGATGGACAGGGAGACGAGCAGTACTTC
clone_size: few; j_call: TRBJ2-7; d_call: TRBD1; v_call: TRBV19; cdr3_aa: CASSWTGGEQYEQYF; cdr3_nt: TGTGCCAGTAGTTGGACAGGGGGCGAACAATACGAGCAGTACTTC
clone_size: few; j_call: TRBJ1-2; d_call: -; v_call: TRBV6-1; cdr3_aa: CASSESLVDYGYTF; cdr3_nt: TGTGCCAGCAGTGAAAGTCTGGTAGACTATGGCTACACCTTC
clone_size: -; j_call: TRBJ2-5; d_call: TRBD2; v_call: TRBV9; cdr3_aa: CASSVGSASGTAQYF; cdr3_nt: TGTGCCAGCAGCGTAGGGTCGGCTAGCGGGACGGCCCAGTACTTC
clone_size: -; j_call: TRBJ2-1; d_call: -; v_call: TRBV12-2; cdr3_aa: CASRLLFGTIYDTCNEQFF; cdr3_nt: TGTGCAAGTCGCTTACTGTTCGGGACAATCTACGATACGTGCAATGAGCAGTTCTTC
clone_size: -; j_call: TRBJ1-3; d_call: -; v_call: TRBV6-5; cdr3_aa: CASRKQGSGNTIYF; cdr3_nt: TGTGCCAGCAGGAAACAGGGCTCTGGAAACACCATATATTTT
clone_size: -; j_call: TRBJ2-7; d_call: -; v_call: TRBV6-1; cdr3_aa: CASSDGQSYEQYF; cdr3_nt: TGTGCCAGCAGTGATGGGCAGTCCTACGAGCAGTACTTC
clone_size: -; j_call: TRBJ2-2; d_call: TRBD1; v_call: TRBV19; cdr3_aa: CASRLVGTGPTGELFF; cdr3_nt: TGTGCCAGTAGGCTCGTCGGGACAGGGCCCACCGGGGAGCTGTTTTTT
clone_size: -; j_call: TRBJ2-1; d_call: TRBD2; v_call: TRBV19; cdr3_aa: CASSLEASGGARNEQFF; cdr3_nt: TGTGCCAGTAGTCTGGAGGCTAGCGGGGGGGCGCGAAATGAGCAGTTCTTC
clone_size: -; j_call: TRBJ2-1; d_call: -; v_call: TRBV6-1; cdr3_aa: CASSARTEERFF; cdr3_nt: TGTGCCAGCAGTGCCCGGACGGAGGAACGGTTCTTC
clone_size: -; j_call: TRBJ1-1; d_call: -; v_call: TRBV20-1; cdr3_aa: CSARQGILFF; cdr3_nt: TGCAGTGCTAGACAGGGAATTCTTTTCTTT
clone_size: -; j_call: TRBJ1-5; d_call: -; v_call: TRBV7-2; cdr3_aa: CASSFDYQPQHF; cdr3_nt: TGTGCCAGCAGCTTCGACTATCAGCCCCAGCATTTT
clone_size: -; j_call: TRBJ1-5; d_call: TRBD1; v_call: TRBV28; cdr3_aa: CASSPTGQADQPQHF; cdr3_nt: TGTGCCAGTTCCCCAACGGGACAGGCGGATCAGCCCCAGCATTTT
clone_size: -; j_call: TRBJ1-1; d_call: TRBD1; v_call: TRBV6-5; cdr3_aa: CASIRDSSTEAFF; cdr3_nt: TGTGCCAGCATCCGGGACAGTTCCACTGAAGCTTTCTTT
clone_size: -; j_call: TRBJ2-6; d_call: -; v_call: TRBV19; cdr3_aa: CAGGAGANSGANVLTF; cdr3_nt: TGTGCCGGGGGGGCAGGGGCTAACTCTGGGGCCAACGTCCTGACTTTC
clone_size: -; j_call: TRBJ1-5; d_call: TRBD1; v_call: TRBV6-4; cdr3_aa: CASSETGGSNQPQHF; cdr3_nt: TGTGCCAGCAGTGAAACAGGGGGGAGCAATCAGCCCCAGCATTTT
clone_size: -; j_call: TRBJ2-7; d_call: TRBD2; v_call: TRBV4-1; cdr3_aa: CASSQDRTSGPYEQYF; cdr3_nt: TGCGCCAGCAGCCAAGACAGGACTAGCGGTCCCTACGAGCAGTACTTC
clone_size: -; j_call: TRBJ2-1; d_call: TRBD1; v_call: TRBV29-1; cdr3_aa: CSVNRQGGNEQFF; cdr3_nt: TGCAGCGTGAATCGACAGGGGGGCAATGAGCAGTTCTTC
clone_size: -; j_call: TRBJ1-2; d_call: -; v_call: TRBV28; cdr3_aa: CASSLYRGYTF; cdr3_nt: TGTGCCAGCAGTTTATATCGGGGCTACACCTTC
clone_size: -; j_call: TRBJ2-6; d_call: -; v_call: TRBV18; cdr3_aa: CASSPTQGLSGANVLTF; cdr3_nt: TGTGCCAGCTCACCTACTCAGGGACTGAGTGGGGCCAACGTCCTGACTTTC
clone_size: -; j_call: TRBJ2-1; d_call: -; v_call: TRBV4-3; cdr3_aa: CASSPNPGLGYNEQFF; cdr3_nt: TGCGCCAGCAGCCCCAATCCGGGACTTGGATACAATGAGCAGTTCTTC
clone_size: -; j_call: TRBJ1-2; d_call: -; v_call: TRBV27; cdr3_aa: CASRGGYGYTF; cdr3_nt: TGTGCCAGCAGGGGGGGCTATGGCTACACCTTC
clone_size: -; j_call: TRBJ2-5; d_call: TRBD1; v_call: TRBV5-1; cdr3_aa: CASSSRTGEETQYF; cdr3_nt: TGCGCCAGCAGCTCCCGGACAGGGGAAGAGACCCAGTACTTC
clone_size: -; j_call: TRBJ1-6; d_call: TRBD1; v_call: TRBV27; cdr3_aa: CASSFQGDNSPLHF; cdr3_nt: TGTGCCAGCAGTTTTCAGGGGGATAATTCACCCCTCCACTTT
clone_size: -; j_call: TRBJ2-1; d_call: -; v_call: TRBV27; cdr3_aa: CASRPQGRYYNEQFF; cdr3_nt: TGTGCCAGCCGTCCGCAGGGTCGTTACTACAATGAGCAGTTCTTC
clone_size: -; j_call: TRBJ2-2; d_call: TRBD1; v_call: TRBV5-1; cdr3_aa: CASNFKTGGYTGELFF; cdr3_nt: TGCGCCAGCAACTTCAAGACAGGGGGCTACACCGGGGAGCTGTTTTTT
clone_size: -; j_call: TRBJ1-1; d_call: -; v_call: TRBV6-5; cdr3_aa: CASRPTQVSVTEAFF; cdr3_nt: TGTGCCAGCAGACCAACACAGGTGTCGGTCACTGAAGCTTTCTTT
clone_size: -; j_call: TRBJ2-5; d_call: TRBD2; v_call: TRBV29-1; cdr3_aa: CSVEERLAGFQETQYF; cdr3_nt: TGCAGCGTTGAAGAGAGACTAGCGGGATTTCAAGAGACCCAGTACTTC
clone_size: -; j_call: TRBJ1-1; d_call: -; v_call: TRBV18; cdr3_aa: CASSPGQNTEAFF; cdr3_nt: TGTGCCAGCTCACCGGGCCAGAACACTGAAGCTTTCTTT
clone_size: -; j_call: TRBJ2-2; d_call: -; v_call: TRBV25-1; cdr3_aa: CASKSGAATGELFF; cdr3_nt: TGTGCCAGCAAATCAGGGGCGGCCACCGGGGAGCTGTTTTTT
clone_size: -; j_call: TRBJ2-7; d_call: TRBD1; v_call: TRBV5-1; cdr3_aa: CASSQGQGSDEQYF; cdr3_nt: TGCGCCAGCAGCCAAGGACAGGGTAGCGACGAGCAGTACTTC